The rows below give T cell receptor beta chains drawn from one sample of a study of blood T cells in healthy people across ages. TCRdb reanalysed the 5' RACE reads using MiXCR and keeps one entry per CDR3 protein. Among over a million distinct CDR3 sequences listed, 20% to 25% were seen once. This sample was shared with a second study, whose subject was T cells of mothers and their children.

The sample consisted of blood. All receptors come from a girl aged 2-15 years in good health. The CDR3 runs from the conserved cysteine through the conserved F or W. Each record gives: V gene, J gene, CDR3 protein.

TRBV6-5	TRBJ1-1	CASSYPGRRGNTEAFF
TRBV20-1	TRBJ2-2	CSARDLLKNTGELFF
TRBV7-6	TRBJ2-5	CASSPDRGLETQYF
TRBV7-9	TRBJ2-4	CASSLGLAGIAKNIQYF
TRBV29-1	TRBJ1-1	CSVEVQGRNTEAFF
TRBV11-2	TRBJ2-3	CASSFPRSTSGTSTDTQYF
TRBV10-3	TRBJ2-2	CAISDPILARGPSTGELFF
TRBV5-1	TRBJ1-6	CASSVAGGPPNSPLHF
TRBV28	TRBJ2-3	CASSFDLGDSSTDTQYF
TRBV28	TRBJ1-4	CASSSTGSFNEKLFF
TRBV10-3	TRBJ2-3	CAISESRERGDTRYF
TRBV3-1	TRBJ2-1	CASSDTRANEQFF
TRBV6-5	TRBJ1-4	CASRAPNDEKLFF
TRBV2	TRBJ2-3	CASTTQGLGGDTQYF
TRBV28	TRBJ2-7	CASSSIPGQAYEQYF
TRBV20-1	TRBJ2-5	CSAKPWKETQYF
TRBV7-8	-	CASSSGVIPYEQYF
TRBV6-2/TRBV6-3	TRBJ2-5	CASSYWRETQYF
TRBV29-1	TRBJ1-1	CSVAPRLNTEAFF
TRBV3-1	-	CASSQGGRANNEQFF
TRBV28	TRBJ1-4	CASRTSVREKLFF
TRBV5-1	TRBJ2-1	CASSFSGGEYNEQFF